The 21 T cell receptor beta chains given below trace back to one sample, sequenced in a study of OX40 agonist ivuxolimab in advanced cancers. Sequencing used immunoSEQ multiplex PCR; TCRdb keeps in-frame clones, though not all of them. The table lists about 59,000 clones, 84% of them singletons. Sequencing was performed on CD4+ or CD8+ T cells sorted from blood, taken in a trial of the OX40 agonist ivuxolimab. These receptors originate from an adult with an advanced solid tumor such as melanoma, head and neck, liver or kidney cancer.

By sample fraction, this clone is medium-sized (0.01 to 0.1%). The chain uses TRBV6-1 and TRBJ1-2; D gene unclear. The V gene lost 8 bases and the J gene lost 5 bases, with 15 bases spanning the gap. Germline lookup yields CDR1 MNHNS and CDR2 SASEGT. The CDR3 runs 13 residues. The CDR3 DNA sequence: TGTGCCAGCGGGGAACTGACATCTTATGGCTACACCTTC. It codes for CASGELTSYGYTF.

The V gene is TRBV7-6, the J gene TRBJ1-1; D is undetermined. Trimming took off 5 bases at V and 5 bases at J, with 12 bases between the two ends. This CDR3 spans 13 amino acids. Germline V gene data show CDR1 as SGHVS and CDR2 as FNYEAQ. The CDR3, as DNA: TGTGCCAGCAGCCCCGATCTAGGAACTGAAGCTTTCTTT. This translates into CASSPDLGTEAFF.

This chain uses TRBV6-5 with TRBJ2-3; D gene unclear. Germline V gene lookup returns CDR1 MNHEY and CDR2 SVGAGI. V lost 0 bases and J 1 base, leaving 5 bases between the germline ends. This CDR3 is built from 14 residues. The CDR3 loop is CASSYSLGTDTQYF. The CDR3 coding sequence is TGTGCCAGCAGTTACTCCCTAGGCACAGATACGCAGTATTTT.

The rearrangement links TRBV10-1 to TRBJ2-1; D may be TRBD2 (6 bases). The CDR3 covers 13 residues. CDR1 and CDR2 from the germline V gene are WNHNN and SYGVQD (reference sequence). Trimming removed 7 bases at V and 8 bases at J, with 15 bases between. CDR3 loop: CASTLALGDEQFF. The CDR3 bases are TGCGCCAGCACTCTAGCGCTTGGAGATGAGCAGTTCTTC.

The rearrangement links TRBV4-1 to TRBJ2-5; D might be TRBD2 (7 bases). The CDR3 totals 16 residues. With 4 bases removed from V and 4 bases from J, the gap between germline ends came to 19 bases. CDR1 and CDR2 (germline): MGHRA, YSYEKL. The CDR3 spells CASSPREGEGRETQYF. As DNA, the CDR3 is TGCGCCAGCAGCCCGCGAGAGGGGGAGGGCCGAGAGACCCAGTACTTC.

This clone was seen once. The chain joins TRBV11-2 to TRBJ2-1; possibly TRBD2 for D (5 bases). Trimming cost V 1 base and J 6 bases, with 16 bases left between them. Germline assignment: CDR1 SGHAT and CDR2 FQNNGV. This CDR3 has 16 residues. The CDR3 is CASSLGDGGEVNEQFF. As DNA, the CDR3 is TGTGCCAGCAGCTTAGGGGATGGAGGTGAGGTCAATGAGCAGTTCTTC.

This clone has only a few counts. The chain employs TRBV5-6 and TRBJ1-1, with 10 bases that match TRBD1. The CDR3 extends over 13 amino acids. Germline values: CDR1 SGHDT, CDR2 YYEEEE. V shed 6 bases, J shed 11 bases, and the junction held 10 bases outside the gene matches. CDR3 protein: CASTRTGGNKAFF. The CDR3 DNA reads TGTGCCAGCACCCGGACAGGGGGAAACAAGGCTTTCTTT.

The chain employs TRBV6-1 and TRBJ2-7; 10 bases agree with TRBD2. The CDR3 covers 20 residues. Looked up from germline, CDR1 is MNHNS and CDR2 is SASEGT. Unmatched junction bases numbered 17, after V lost 0 bases and J lost 3 bases. The CDR3 DNA reads TGTGCCAGCAGTGAAGCGAGACCGGGACTGAGCGGGAGGGCCTTCTACGAGCAGTACTTC. Translated: CASSEARPGLSGRAFYEQYF.

The rearrangement links TRBV2 to TRBJ1-4; unclear D gene. Trimming took off 5 bases at V and 5 bases at J, with 9 bases between the two ends. The V gene's germline CDR1 is SNHLY and CDR2 FYNNEI. There are 13 residues in the CDR3. The CDR3 sequence is CASSQTGNEKLFF. DNA of the CDR3: TGTGCCAGCAGTCAGACGGGAAATGAAAAACTGTTTTTT.

A single count supports this clone. The J gene is TRBJ1-1, the V gene TRBV11-2; 10 positions match TRBD1. CDR1 and CDR2 from the germline V gene are SGHAT and FQNNGV. This CDR3 region has 18 residues. V gave up 0 bases and J gave up 1 base; unmatched junction bases: 8. For the CDR3, the DNA is TGTGCCAGCAGCTTAGATCTTTTGGACAGGGGGTCGAACACTGAAGCTTTCTTT. Residues: CASSLDLLDRGSNTEAFF.

The chain uses TRBV5-1 and TRBJ1-4, with D possibly TRBD1 on 6 matching bases. The CDR3 runs to 17 residues. V was clipped by 4 bases and J by 0 bases, with 16 bases between them. Germline V gene sequence: CDR1 SGHRS, CDR2 YFSETQ. The CDR3 DNA is TGCGCCAGCAGCCCCGAGGGGGGGGCAGCAACTAATGAAAAACTGTTTTTT. It yields the protein CASSPEGGAATNEKLFF.

This chain links TRBV28 with TRBJ1-5, with D unresolved. This CDR3 comprises 13 residues. Between the trimmed V and J ends, which lost 6 bases and 4 bases, there was a span of 10 bases. Germline CDR1 MDHEN, CDR2 SYDVKM. In DNA form, the CDR3 reads TGTGCCAGCAGAGCCGACGGAAATCAGCCCCAGCATTTT. This translates into CASRADGNQPQHF.

About this clone itself: The junction departs from the called germline gene at one end, perhaps through a read error. The chain employs TRBV7-7 and TRBJ2-3, with 10 bases that match TRBD2. This CDR3 contains 16 residues. The V gene's germline CDR1 is SSHAT and CDR2 FNYEAQ (reference sequence). The CDR3 sequence is CASSSPSGRGPDTQYF. The CDR3 nucleotides are TGTGCTAGCAGCTCCCCTAGCGGGAGAGGTCCAGATACGCAGTATTTT.

The V and J genes are TRBV5-1 and TRBJ1-4; D is uncertain. Germline values: CDR1 SGHRS, CDR2 YFSETQ. The CDR3 has 15 amino acids. V lost 4 bases and J 3 bases, leaving 13 bases between the germline ends. The CDR3 DNA reads TGCGCCAGCAGCCCCCTGGGCGGGGCTAATGAAAAACTGTTTTTT. Residues: CASSPLGGANEKLFF.

This chain uses TRBV5-4 with TRBJ2-2; 7 bases match TRBD2. The germline V gene encodes CDR1 SGHNT and CDR2 YYREEE (reference sequence). CDR3 size: 15 residues. Trimming cost V 1 base and J 6 bases; bases outside gene matches: 6. The CDR3 here is CASSLWGRAAGELFF. CDR3 nucleotide sequence: TGTGCCAGCAGCTTGTGGGGGAGGGCCGCCGGGGAGCTGTTTTTT.

The V and J genes are TRBV6-1 and TRBJ2-3; 16 nucleotides agree with TRBD2. J lost 6 bases, V lost 6 bases, and 3 bases had no gene match. CDR1 and CDR2 from the germline V gene are MNHNS and SASEGT. The CDR3 has 15 amino acids. The CDR3 here is CASSGTSGGVDTQYF. The CDR3 region has the DNA TGTGCCAGCAGCGGGACTAGCGGGGGGGTGGATACGCAGTATTTT.

V usage is TRBV19 and J usage is TRBJ1-6, with D possibly being TRBD1 (5 bases). In germline, CDR1 is LNHDA, CDR2 SQIVND (reference sequence). V gave up 7 bases and J gave up 13 bases, with 14 bases separating them. The CDR3 runs 12 residues. CDR3 sequence: CASKAGEMPLHF. The CDR3 DNA reads as TGTGCCAGTAAGGCGGGGGAAATGCCCCTCCACTTT.

This chain uses TRBV27 with TRBJ2-7, with 8 bases identical to TRBD1. Germline values: CDR1 MNHEY, CDR2 SMNVEV (reference sequence). Trimming cost V 6 bases and J 3 bases; bases outside gene matches: 7. The CDR3 extends over 14 amino acids. CDR3 nucleotide sequence: TGTGCCAGCAGCCAAAGACAGGGGAGCTACGAGCAGTACTTC. Translating gives CASSQRQGSYEQYF.

V gene TRBV27 combines with J gene TRBJ2-1; 8 bases are a match to TRBD1. The CDR3 consists of 15 residues. The germline CDR1 and CDR2 sequences are MNHEY and SMNVEV (reference sequence). The J segment lost 5 bases and the V segment lost 5 bases, leaving 8 bases of the junction unmatched. The CDR3 DNA reads as TGTGCCAGCAGTACCAGGACAGGGTTGAACAATGAGCAGTTCTTC. It yields the protein CASSTRTGLNNEQFF.

CDR3 nucleotide sequence: TGTGCCAGCACCCGGGTCTCTGGAAACACCATATATTTT. Protein product: CASTRVSGNTIYF. V gene TRBV2 combines with J gene TRBJ1-3, with no clear D. The CDR3 has 13 amino acids. Trimming stripped 7 bases from V and 0 bases from J, with 7 bases between. Germline V lookup: CDR1 SNHLY, CDR2 FYNNEI. Full variable domain (outside the CDR3, taken from reference TRBV2 and TRBJ1-3): EPEVTQTPSHQVTQMGQEVILRCVPISNHLYFYWYRQILGQKVEFLVSFYNNEISEKSEIFDDQFSVERPDGSNFTLKIRSTKLEDSAMYFCASTRVSGNTIYFGEGSWLTVV.

The chain links TRBV10-3 to TRBJ1-1; D not resolved. The germline V gene encodes CDR1 ENHRY and CDR2 SYGVKD. Trimming pared 3 bases from V and 5 bases from J, leaving 10 bases between. CDR3 size: 13 residues. The CDR3 reads CAISDGLRTEAFF. In DNA, the CDR3 is TGTGCCATCAGTGATGGGTTAAGGACTGAAGCTTTCTTT.